This T cell receptor beta chain originates from a study of radiotherapy plus CTLA-4 blockade in lung cancer. As for the study in general: The study recorded objective responses in around a sixth of patients and disease control in under 35%. Study-wide results and caveats: TCR clones from tumors expanded in blood after radiotherapy plus ipilimumab. Response, reportedly, was best predicted by interferon-beta along with early blood T cell clone dynamics.

Repertoires were generated with immunoSEQ multiplex PCR, while TCRdb's copy carries only in-frame clones and drops some. The sample contains some 74,000 clones, around four fifths of which appear only once. This clone was counted only a few times. Its target is unknown. The identical CDR3 is also encoded by other nucleotide sequences in the sample. The CDR3 is made up of 12 amino acids. The germline V gene has CDR1 SGHRS and CDR2 YFSETQ. The V and J ends lost 0 bases and 4 bases respectively, with 2 bases between them. In chemo-refractory metastatic non-small-cell lung cancer, patients got ipilimumab CTLA-4 blockade together with focal radiation.

The source was peripheral blood, collected from a patient treated with radiotherapy plus ipilimumab. The chain links TRBV5-1 to TRBJ1-3; D call uncertain. The receptor was derived from a human donor with non-small cell lung cancer who had a complete response to radiotherapy plus ipilimumab. The CDR3: CASSLEGNTIYF. CDR3 in DNA: TGCGCCAGCAGCTTGGAGGGAAACACCATATATTTT.